These T cell receptor beta chains were read from a single sample in a study of cytomegalovirus exposure and HLA in healthy donors. Method: immunoSEQ multiplex PCR; TCRdb's copy keeps in-frame clones and lacks some. The table includes more than 65,000 clones, around 76% detected once. The sample taken for sequencing was PBMCs. These receptors were collected from a woman in her forties or fifties in good health and CMV-seropositive. CDR3s include the opening cysteine and the closing phenylalanine or tryptophan. The D gene is left open where the match is weak. The listing skips clone size in some rows; elsewhere it reads once, few, many or a size class.

V	J	size	D	DNA	CDR3
TRBV9	TRBJ2-1	.	TRBD2	TGTGCCAGCAGCACCTCGGGACTAGCGGGATACAATGAGCAGTTCTTC	CASSTSGLAGYNEQFF
TRBV9	TRBJ2-5	.	TRBD2	TGTGCCAGCAGCGCCGGGACTAGGCAAGAGACCCAGTACTTC	CASSAGTRQETQYF
TRBV18	TRBJ1-1	.	TRBD1	TGTGCCAGCTCACCACTGTGGACAGGGGGAGGGGGAACTGAAGCTTTCTTT	CASSPLWTGGGGTEAFF
TRBV28	TRBJ1-5	.	.	TGTGCCAGCAGTTTAGGCGGGCATAGCAATCAGCCCCAGCATTTT	CASSLGGHSNQPQHF
TRBV4-2	TRBJ2-2	.	TRBD1	TGTGCCAGCAGCCAAGAAATTAGGACAGGGGAGACCGGGGAGCTGTTTTTT	CASSQEIRTGETGELFF
TRBV2	TRBJ2-7	few	TRBD2	TGTGCCAGCAATCTAGCGGAGTATTCCTACGAGCAGTACTTC	CASNLAEYSYEQYF
TRBV5-4	TRBJ1-4	.	.	TGTGCCACCCAGTCTGCAACTAATGAAAAACTGTTTTTT	CATQSATNEKLFF
TRBV5-6	TRBJ1-1	few	.	TGTGCCAGCAGCTGGGGGGGCACTGAAGCTTTCTTT	CASSWGGTEAFF
TRBV6-1	TRBJ1-2	.	.	TGTGCCAGCAGTGAAGCGGCTCCCTTGCTCACCTTC	CASSEAAPLLTF
TRBV28	TRBJ2-7	.	TRBD2	TGTGCCAGCAGTTTACCTAGCGGGAGGGCCCACTCCTACGAGCAGTACTTC	CASSLPSGRAHSYEQYF
TRBV5-4	TRBJ2-7	.	TRBD2	TGTGCCAGCAGCAGTAGCGGGCGGCGAGTTTACGAGCAGTACTTC	CASSSSGRRVYEQYF
TRBV7-8	TRBJ1-1	few	.	TGTGCCAGCAGCTTATTCCGTGCGGCTTCGAACACTGAAGCTTTCTTT	CASSLFRAASNTEAFF
TRBV10-3	TRBJ2-7	.	.	TGTGCCATCAGTGACGCCTACGAGCAGTACTTC	CAISDAYEQYF
TRBV29-1	TRBJ1-2	.	.	TGCAGCGTTGGTAGGGAAGCGGATGGCTACACCTTC	CSVGREADGYTF
TRBV5-1	TRBJ2-3	.	TRBD2	TGCGCCAGCAAAGACGCTAGCGGGACAGATACGCAGTATTTT	CASKDASGTDTQYF
TRBV9	TRBJ2-1	.	.	TGTGCCAGCAGCGGACGTCGGTCTAGCGTACCTGAGCAGTTCTTC	CASSGRRSSVPEQFF
TRBV9	TRBJ2-3	.	TRBD2	TGTGCCAGCAGCGTAGGACTAGCGGGAGGAGAAGATACGCAGTATTTT	CASSVGLAGGEDTQYF
TRBV6-5	TRBJ1-3	.	.	TGTGCCAGCATCCAAACAGGGAGCGCTGGAAACACCATATATTTT	CASIQTGSAGNTIYF
TRBV5-1	TRBJ2-1	.	TRBD2	TGCGCCAGCAGCCCTGGACTAGCGGCCAAAGGAGACTACAATGAGCAGTTCTTC	CASSPGLAAKGDYNEQFF
TRBV9	TRBJ2-7	.	TRBD2	TGTGCCAGCAGCGAACTAGCGGAGCCGACCTACGAGCAGTACTTC	CASSELAEPTYEQYF
TRBV25-1	TRBJ1-2	.	.	TGTGCCAGCAGTGCTTTGTATGGCTACACCTTC	CASSALYGYTF
TRBV18	TRBJ2-7	once	.	TGTGCCAGCTCACGGGCAGACTACGAGCAGTACTTC	CASSRADYEQYF
TRBV20-1	TRBJ1-4	.	.	TGCAGTGCTAGTCAGAGGGAAAAACTGTTTTTT	CSASQREKLFF
TRBV19	TRBJ2-3	.	TRBD1	TGTGCCAGTAGTATAGGCACAGGGGGAGATACGCAGTATTTT	CASSIGTGGDTQYF
TRBV6-6	TRBJ1-1	.	.	TGTGCCAGCAGGGGTAGCCGGGACAATGAAGCTTTCTTT	CASRGSRDNEAFF
TRBV28	TRBJ2-3	.	TRBD2	TGTGCCAGCAATAGCGGGACGGTAGATACGCAGTATTTT	CASNSGTVDTQYF